This T cell receptor beta chain was sequenced for a study of identical twins. Germline V lookup: CDR1 LNHNV, CDR2 YYDKDF (reference sequence). Between the trimmed V and J ends, which lost 3 bases and 1 base, there was a span of 15 bases. The CDR3 length is 16 residues. This clonotype was detected only a few times. The authors used template switching to add a universal primer site and gave cDNA unique molecular identifiers. MiXCR, applied by TCRdb to the 5' RACE reads, yields one record per CDR3 protein. The repertoire holds a few hundred thousand distinct CDR3 sequences, with approximately 5.9% as singletons. These data were likewise used in another study, on T cells expressing NK-cell markers. As that study records: The dominant NKG2C+ clonotypes represented 1.0-7.0% of CD8+ T cells in several donors.

Material for sequencing was CD8+ T cells sorted from blood. J is TRBJ1-1 and V is TRBV15, with D possibly matching TRBD1 (6 bases). This TCR derives from a woman younger than 35 in good health. The CDR3 coding sequence is TGTGCCACCAGCAGCCCCGGGACAACATGGAACACTGAAGCTTTCTTT. Encoded protein: CATSSPGTTWNTEAFF.